This TCR beta chain was sequenced during a study of blood T cell repertoires in COVID-19 (TCRdb year 2020). Regarding the research as a whole: Samples from collaborators originated in the United States, Italy and Spain and spanned both the acute and convalescent phases of COVID-19. The prospective study material was composed of cDNA or gDNA derived from T cells, B-cell-depleted T cells, or PBMCs. The dataset comprised deeply sampled blood TCRbeta repertoires from subjects exposed to, actively infected with, or recovered from COVID-19. The repertoires were released in a freely available public database meant as a resource for research on the immune response to SARS-CoV-2. Samples came from the ongoing ImmuneRACE study (first 160 participants) plus 1,254 subjects from 6 global collaborators. A de-identified subject ID, COVID-19 status, age in years and sex were almost always included in the sample metadata. HLA class I and class II types, where available, came from metadata supplied by the sample provider rather than from assay-based typing. The full study reports these points: The quantity of clinical and demographic metadata differed by source and by participant and was supplied without curation.

TCRbeta CDR3 regions were amplified from genomic DNA using the immunoSEQ Assay, a bias-controlled multiplex PCR. The source study handled its data this way. The number of nucleated cells in each sample was estimated by amplification of reference gene primers within the assay. To quantify the absolute abundance of each unique TCRbeta CDR3 rearrangement, sequence reads were collapsed and filtered. For each sample, productive Simpson clonality was calculated as the square root of Simpson's diversity index across productive rearrangements. The clones in this table, taken by TCRdb from immuneACCESS, are in-frame only. Not every clone is retained; where verified, under half of the shortfall comes from an unresolved V gene, and the cause of the rest is unknown. That table supplies the V and J calls and clone size; D and trimming were determined from the DNA. The sample profile shows about 120,000 clones; about 83% of them were found once. The ten largest clones represent 10% to 15% of the sample.

The collaborating institutions used their own protocols to collect whole blood in K2EDTA tubes. For TCRbeta analysis, collaborators shipped samples in one of three forms: frozen whole blood, isolated PBMCs, or DNA extracted from either of those sample types. As regards this clone: Its antigen is unknown. Base-call qualities are not available, and no considerably larger clone is one nucleotide away.

CDR1 and CDR2 are read off the germline V gene as SGHRS and YFSETQ. Including cysteine and phenylalanine, the CDR3 has 15 amino acids. The sequence is cut down to CDR3 DNA, 45 bases in frame from base 1. Trimming at the junction amounts to 0 bases on V and 0 bases on J, and the germline ends lie 9 bases apart. The chain links TRBV5-1 with TRBJ1-1; TRBD1 is perhaps the D gene, given 5 matching bases. The sequence derives from a man in his sixties with acute or convalescent COVID-19. The specimen was peripheral blood. This receptor carries the CDR3 CASSLGQRLNTEAFF. The bases are TGCGCCAGCAGCTTGGGACAGAGACTGAACACTGAAGCTTTCTTT. The CDR3 plus the reference TRBV5-1 and TRBJ1-1 genes for the other parts give the full variable domain: KAGVTQTPRYLIKTRGQQVTLSCSPISGHRSVSWYQQTPGQGLQFLFEYFSETQRNKGNFPGRFSGRQFSNSRSEMNVSTLELGDSALYLCASSLGQRLNTEAFFGQGTRLTVV.